A single sample is the source of the 5 T cell receptor beta chains below, sequenced in a study of breast tumors, draining lymph nodes, adjacent tissues. From the multiplex PCR reads, TCRdb called clonotypes with MiXCR, one entry per CDR3 protein. The sample records more than 20,000 distinct CDR3 sequences, 23% being singletons. What was sequenced was breast tumor tissue. These receptor sequences come from a female donor with breast cancer. Some clones in this sample may be carry-over from other donors' samples.

Many counts were recorded for this clonotype. The rearrangement uses TRBV28 and TRBJ2-3; 9 bases are a match to TRBD2. The J segment lost 0 bases and the V segment lost 2 bases, leaving 0 bases of the junction unmatched. The CDR3 length is 15 residues. Germline CDR1 and CDR2: MDHEN and SYDVKM. The CDR3 here is CASSLGLASTDTQYF. In DNA, the CDR3 is TGTGCCAGCAGTTTAGGACTAGCGAGCACAGATACGCAGTATTTT. Full variable domain (outside the CDR3, taken from reference TRBV28 and TRBJ2-3): DVKVTQSSRYLVKRTGEKVFLECVQDMDHENMFWYRQDPGLGLRLIYFSYDVKMKEKGDIPEGYSVSREKKERFSLILESASTNQTSMYLCASSLGLASTDTQYFGPGTRLTVL.

This clonotype occurred many times. V is TRBV10-2 and J is TRBJ1-6; 9 bases fit TRBD1. The CDR3 runs to 13 residues. With 4 bases clipped from V and 14 bases from J, the junction kept 6 bases outside the gene matches. Germline CDR1 WSHSY, CDR2 SAAADI. The CDR3 region has the DNA TGCGCCAGCAGTGCGGGACAGGGTTTAGCCCTCCACTTT. This sequence encodes CASSAGQGLALHF.

This clonotype was seen at least ten times. V gene TRBV28 combines with J gene TRBJ2-7, with a weak D call TRBD2 (6 bases). The germline CDR1 and CDR2 sequences are MDHEN and SYDVKM. The V gene lost 5 bases and the J gene lost 0 bases, with 17 bases spanning the gap. The length of the CDR3 is 16 residues. CDR3 DNA: TGTGCCAGCAGTCCCCGGGGGAGCTCCCTCTCCTACGAGCAGTACTTC. This sequence encodes CASSPRGSSLSYEQYF.

This clonotype was recorded many times. This rearrangement joins TRBV24-1 to TRBJ2-1; D not certain. V lost 3 bases, J lost 4 bases, and 15 bases lay in between. There are 16 residues in the CDR3. CDR1 is KGHDR, CDR2 SFDVKD, per germline. The CDR3 sequence is CATSDRRQTIYNEQFF. In DNA form, the CDR3 reads TGTGCCACCAGTGATAGAAGGCAGACGATATACAATGAGCAGTTCTTC.

This clonotype was seen repeatedly, ten times or more. V is TRBV9 and J is TRBJ2-5, with D perhaps matching TRBD1 (5 bases). The CDR3 runs 15 residues. Germline-derived CDR1 and CDR2 are SGDLS and YYNGEE. Trimming took off 0 bases at V and 5 bases at J, with 14 bases between the two ends. The CDR3 bases are TGTGCCAGCAGCGTAGGGGGCCTCGGTTGGGAGACCCAGTACTTC. It translates to CASSVGGLGWETQYF. Based on the CDR3 plus reference TRBV9 and TRBJ2-5, the full variable domain is DSGVTQTPKHLITATGQRVTLRCSPRSGDLSVYWYQQSLDQGLQFLIQYYNGEERAKGNILERFSAQQFPDLHSELNLSSLELGDSALYFCASSVGGLGWETQYFGPGTRLLVL.